In this sample, the clone carrying this TCR beta chain turned up once. Its antigen is still unknown. Germline lookup yields CDR1 LGHNA and CDR2 YSLEER. This CDR3 is built from 15 residues. The V end lost 0 bases, the J end lost 0 bases, and 8 bases lay between the germline ends. The sample belongs to a study of cytomegalovirus exposure and HLA in healthy donors. Study background: From donors who were HLA-typed, an early data release held around 80 million unique TCRs. Ancestry clustering placed 70% to 90% of more than 350 genotyped donors in the Caucasian-associated cluster. Study-level findings and limits: Exclusion as indistinguishable affected some V segments, including TRBV6-2 and TRBV6-3. As immune exposure information, only CMV serostatus was available.

Primers included in the PCR were 60 Vbeta and 13 Jbeta primers. The protocol was immunoSEQ multiplex PCR, while the TCRdb copy is restricted to in-frame clones and leaves out a portion. The repertoire includes 120,000 or so clones, about 83% of them detected once, and roughly 3.6% sits in the top ten. The specimen was PBMCs. The origin of this receptor is a man aged 25 to 45 in good health and CMV-seronegative. The chain links TRBV4-3 to TRBJ1-2; TRBD1 is a possible D gene (5 bases). The CDR3 reads CASSQDPGTNYGYTF. The CDR3 DNA reads TGCGCCAGCAGCCAAGATCCAGGGACTAACTATGGCTACACCTTC.